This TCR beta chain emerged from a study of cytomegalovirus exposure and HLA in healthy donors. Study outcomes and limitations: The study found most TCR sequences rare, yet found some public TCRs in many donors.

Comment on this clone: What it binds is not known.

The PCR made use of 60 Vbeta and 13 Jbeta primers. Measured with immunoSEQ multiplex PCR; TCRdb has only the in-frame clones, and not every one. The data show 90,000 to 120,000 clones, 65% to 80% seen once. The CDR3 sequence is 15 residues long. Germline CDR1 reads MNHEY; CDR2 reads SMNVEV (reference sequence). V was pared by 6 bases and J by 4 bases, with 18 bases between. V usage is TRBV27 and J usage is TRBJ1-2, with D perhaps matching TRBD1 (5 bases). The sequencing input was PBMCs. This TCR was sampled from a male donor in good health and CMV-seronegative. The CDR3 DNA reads TGTGCCAGCAGATACAGACAGAATGACATCTATGGCTACACCTTC. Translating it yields CASRYRQNDIYGYTF.